This T cell receptor beta chain was recovered during a study of T-cell memory formation after mild COVID-19. Study conclusions and caveats: Day 15 to 85 contractors were CD4/CD8 balanced; later expanders leaned CD4+. Memory sampled before infection contained some responding clones, suggesting cross-reactive memory joined.

The length of the CDR3 is 16 residues. Germline V gene data show CDR1 as SGDLS and CDR2 as YYNGEE. V dropped 3 bases and J dropped 5 bases, with 19 bases sitting between them. This clonotype was detected many times. No antigen is known for it. TCRdb analysed the 5' RACE reads with MiXCR anew, one entry per CDR3 protein. The sample lists roughly 99,000 distinct CDR3 sequences, 14% occurring once. The sequencing input was PBMCs or a T cell subset sorted from them (not recorded which). The chain employs TRBV9 and TRBJ2-3; D remains unclear. This sequence originates from a man aged 18-30 years who had mild COVID-19 (a few samples of this study predate the infection). Cell type and time point are not known. The DNA for the CDR3 is TGTGCCAGCAGCGCAACAACGGTCCTGGCAATAGATACGCAGTATTTT. Residues: CASSATTVLAIDTQYF.